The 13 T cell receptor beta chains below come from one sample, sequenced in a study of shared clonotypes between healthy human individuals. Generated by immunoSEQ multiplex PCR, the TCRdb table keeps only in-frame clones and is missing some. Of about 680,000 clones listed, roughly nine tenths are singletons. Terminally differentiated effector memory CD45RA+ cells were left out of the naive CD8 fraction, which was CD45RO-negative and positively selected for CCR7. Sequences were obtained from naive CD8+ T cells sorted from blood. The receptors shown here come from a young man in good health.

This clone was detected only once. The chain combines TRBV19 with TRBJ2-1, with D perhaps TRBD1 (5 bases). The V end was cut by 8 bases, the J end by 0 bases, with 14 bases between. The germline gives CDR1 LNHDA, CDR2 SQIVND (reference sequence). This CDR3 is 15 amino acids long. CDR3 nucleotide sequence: TGTGCCAGTTCCACAGGTGTCAGCTCCTACAATGAGCAGTTCTTC. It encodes CASSTGVSSYNEQFF.

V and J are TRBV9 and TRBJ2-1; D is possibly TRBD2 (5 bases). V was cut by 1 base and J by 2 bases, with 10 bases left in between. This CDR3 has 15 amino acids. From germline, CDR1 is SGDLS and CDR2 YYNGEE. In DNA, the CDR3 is TGTGCCAGCAGCGTAACTGAGGGAACCTACAATGAGCAGTTCTTC. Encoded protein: CASSVTEGTYNEQFF.

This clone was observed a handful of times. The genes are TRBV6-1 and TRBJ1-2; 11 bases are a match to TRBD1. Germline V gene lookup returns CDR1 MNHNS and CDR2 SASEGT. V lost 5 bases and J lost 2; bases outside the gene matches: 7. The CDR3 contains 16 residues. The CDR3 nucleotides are TGTGCCAGCAGTAAAGGACAGGGGGCCGCCAACTATGGCTACACCTTC. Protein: CASSKGQGAANYGYTF.

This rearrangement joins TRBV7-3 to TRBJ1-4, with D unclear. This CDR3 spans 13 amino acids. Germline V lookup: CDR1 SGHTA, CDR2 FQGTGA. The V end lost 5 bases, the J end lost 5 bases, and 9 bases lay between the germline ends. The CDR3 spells CASSPGPNEKLFF. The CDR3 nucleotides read TGTGCCAGCAGCCCGGGCCCGAATGAAAAACTGTTTTTT.

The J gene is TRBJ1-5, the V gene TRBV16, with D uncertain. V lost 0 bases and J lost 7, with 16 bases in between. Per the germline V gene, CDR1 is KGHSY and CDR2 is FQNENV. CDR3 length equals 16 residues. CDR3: CASSQSRAGPGQPQHF. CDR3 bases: TGTGCCAGCAGCCAATCGAGGGCAGGACCGGGGCAGCCCCAGCATTTT.

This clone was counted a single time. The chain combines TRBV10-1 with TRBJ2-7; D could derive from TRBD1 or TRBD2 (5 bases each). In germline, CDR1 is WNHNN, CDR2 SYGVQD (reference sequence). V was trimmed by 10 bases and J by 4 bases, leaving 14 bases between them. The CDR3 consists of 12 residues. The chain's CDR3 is CANHRDPYEQYF. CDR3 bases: TGCGCCAACCATCGGGACCCATACGAGCAGTACTTC.

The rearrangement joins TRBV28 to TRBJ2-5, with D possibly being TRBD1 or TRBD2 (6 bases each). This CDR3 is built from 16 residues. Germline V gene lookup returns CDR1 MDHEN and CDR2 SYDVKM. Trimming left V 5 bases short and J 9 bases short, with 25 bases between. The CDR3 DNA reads TGTGCCAGCAGTACGATCGAGACTAGGGGGGAGGAGGCCCAGTACTTC. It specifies CASSTIETRGEEAQYF. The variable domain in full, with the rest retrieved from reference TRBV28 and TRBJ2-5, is DVKVTQSSRYLVKRTGEKVFLECVQDMDHENMFWYRQDPGLGLRLIYFSYDVKMKEKGDIPEGYSVSREKKERFSLILESASTNQTSMYLCASSTIETRGEEAQYFGPGTRLLVL.

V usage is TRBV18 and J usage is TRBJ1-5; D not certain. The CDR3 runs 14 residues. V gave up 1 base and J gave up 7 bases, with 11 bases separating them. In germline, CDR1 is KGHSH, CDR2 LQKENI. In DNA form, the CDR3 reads TGTGCCAGCTCACCACTTGGGTACAACCAGCCCCAGCATTTT. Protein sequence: CASSPLGYNQPQHF.

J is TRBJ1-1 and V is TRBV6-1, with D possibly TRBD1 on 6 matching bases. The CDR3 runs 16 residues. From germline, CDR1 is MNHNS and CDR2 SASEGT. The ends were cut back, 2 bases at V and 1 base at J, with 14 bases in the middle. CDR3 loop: CASSEPQGYANTEAFF. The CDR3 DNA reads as TGTGCCAGCAGTGAACCTCAGGGGTACGCGAACACTGAAGCTTTCTTT.

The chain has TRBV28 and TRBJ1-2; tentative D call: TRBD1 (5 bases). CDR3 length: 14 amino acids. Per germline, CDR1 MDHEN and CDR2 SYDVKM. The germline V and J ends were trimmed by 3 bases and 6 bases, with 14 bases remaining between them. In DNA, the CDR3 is TGTGCCAGCAGTTTGTCCGGGACCGCAGATGGCTACACCTTC. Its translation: CASSLSGTADGYTF.

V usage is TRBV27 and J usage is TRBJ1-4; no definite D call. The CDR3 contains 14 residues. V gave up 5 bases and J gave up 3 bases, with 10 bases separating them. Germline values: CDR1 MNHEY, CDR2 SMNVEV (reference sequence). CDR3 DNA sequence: TGTGCCAGCAGTGAGGTGGGTCCTAATGAAAAACTGTTTTTT. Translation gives CASSEVGPNEKLFF.

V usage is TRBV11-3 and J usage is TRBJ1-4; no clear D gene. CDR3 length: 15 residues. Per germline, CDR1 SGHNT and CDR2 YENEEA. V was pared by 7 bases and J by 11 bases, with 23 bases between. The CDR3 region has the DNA TGTGCCAGCAACCACCCAGGTATTCTGGAGTTGAAACTGTTTTTT. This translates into CASNHPGILELKLFF.

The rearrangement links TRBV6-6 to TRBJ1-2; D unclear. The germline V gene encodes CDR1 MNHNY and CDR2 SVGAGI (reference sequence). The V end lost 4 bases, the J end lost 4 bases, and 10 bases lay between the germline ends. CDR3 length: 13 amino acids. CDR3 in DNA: TGTGCCAGCAGTTCAGTGGCGGGCTATGGCTACACCTTC. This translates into CASSSVAGYGYTF.